This T cell receptor beta chain comes out of a study of blood T cell repertoires in COVID-19 (dated by TCRdb to about 2020). Turning to the overall study: The collaborator samples originated in the United States, Italy and Spain and spanned the acute and convalescent phases of COVID-19. The prospective study material was composed of cDNA or gDNA derived from T cells, B-cell-depleted T cells, or PBMCs. Subjects who had been exposed to COVID-19, were actively infected with it, or had recovered from it provided the deeply sampled blood TCRbeta repertoires that made up the dataset. The repertoires were released in a freely available public database meant as a resource for research on the immune response to SARS-CoV-2. The samples were drawn from the first 160 participants of the ongoing ImmuneRACE study and from 1,254 subjects provided by 6 global collaborators. Sample metadata almost always included a de-identified subject ID, COVID-19 status, age in years and sex. HLA class I and class II types, where available, came from metadata supplied by the sample provider rather than from assay-based typing. Overall study outcomes, separate from this receptor: How much clinical and demographic metadata was included differed by source and by participant, and the metadata was provided uncurated.

The immunoSEQ Assay, a bias-controlled multiplex PCR, was used to amplify TCRbeta CDR3 regions from genomic DNA. Under the source paper's analysis protocol: The number of nucleated cells in each sample was estimated by amplification of reference gene primers within the assay. To quantify the absolute abundance of each unique TCRbeta CDR3 rearrangement, sequence reads were collapsed and filtered. For each sample, productive Simpson clonality was calculated as the square root of Simpson's diversity index across productive rearrangements. Drawn from immuneACCESS, this table holds only the in-frame rearrangements with V and J called that TCRdb kept. Clones are partly lost; checked studies trace under half to an unresolved V gene and leave the rest unexplained. The D gene and trimming were derived from the DNA, and the V and J assignments and clone size from that table. This sample has 55,000 to 75,000 clones in its table, and around 79% of those were observed once. The ten biggest clones cover 35% to 45% of the sample.

This clone showed up just once. Its antigen remains unidentified. No qualities accompany the bases; no much larger clone lies one base away. From the germline V gene, CDR1 is MNHEY and CDR2 is SVGAGI. V and J are trimmed by 5 bases and 12 bases, and the gene matches miss 13 bases of the junction. From the cysteine through the phenylalanine, the CDR3 covers 15 amino acids. Only the CDR3 region is kept as DNA, spanning 45 bases read in frame from base 1. Each collaborating institution followed its own protocols to collect whole blood in K2EDTA tubes. For TCRbeta analysis, collaborator samples were shipped as frozen whole blood, as isolated PBMCs, or as DNA extracted from either sample type.

The clonotype comes from a woman aged 70-85 years with acute or convalescent COVID-19. Rearrangement joined TRBV6-5 to TRBJ2-7, with 13 middle bases fitting TRBD2. The sample taken for sequencing was peripheral blood. The DNA sequence is TGTGCCAGCAGTCCCCTTGGGACTAGCGGGGATAAGCGGTACTTC. It specifies CASSPLGTSGDKRYF.